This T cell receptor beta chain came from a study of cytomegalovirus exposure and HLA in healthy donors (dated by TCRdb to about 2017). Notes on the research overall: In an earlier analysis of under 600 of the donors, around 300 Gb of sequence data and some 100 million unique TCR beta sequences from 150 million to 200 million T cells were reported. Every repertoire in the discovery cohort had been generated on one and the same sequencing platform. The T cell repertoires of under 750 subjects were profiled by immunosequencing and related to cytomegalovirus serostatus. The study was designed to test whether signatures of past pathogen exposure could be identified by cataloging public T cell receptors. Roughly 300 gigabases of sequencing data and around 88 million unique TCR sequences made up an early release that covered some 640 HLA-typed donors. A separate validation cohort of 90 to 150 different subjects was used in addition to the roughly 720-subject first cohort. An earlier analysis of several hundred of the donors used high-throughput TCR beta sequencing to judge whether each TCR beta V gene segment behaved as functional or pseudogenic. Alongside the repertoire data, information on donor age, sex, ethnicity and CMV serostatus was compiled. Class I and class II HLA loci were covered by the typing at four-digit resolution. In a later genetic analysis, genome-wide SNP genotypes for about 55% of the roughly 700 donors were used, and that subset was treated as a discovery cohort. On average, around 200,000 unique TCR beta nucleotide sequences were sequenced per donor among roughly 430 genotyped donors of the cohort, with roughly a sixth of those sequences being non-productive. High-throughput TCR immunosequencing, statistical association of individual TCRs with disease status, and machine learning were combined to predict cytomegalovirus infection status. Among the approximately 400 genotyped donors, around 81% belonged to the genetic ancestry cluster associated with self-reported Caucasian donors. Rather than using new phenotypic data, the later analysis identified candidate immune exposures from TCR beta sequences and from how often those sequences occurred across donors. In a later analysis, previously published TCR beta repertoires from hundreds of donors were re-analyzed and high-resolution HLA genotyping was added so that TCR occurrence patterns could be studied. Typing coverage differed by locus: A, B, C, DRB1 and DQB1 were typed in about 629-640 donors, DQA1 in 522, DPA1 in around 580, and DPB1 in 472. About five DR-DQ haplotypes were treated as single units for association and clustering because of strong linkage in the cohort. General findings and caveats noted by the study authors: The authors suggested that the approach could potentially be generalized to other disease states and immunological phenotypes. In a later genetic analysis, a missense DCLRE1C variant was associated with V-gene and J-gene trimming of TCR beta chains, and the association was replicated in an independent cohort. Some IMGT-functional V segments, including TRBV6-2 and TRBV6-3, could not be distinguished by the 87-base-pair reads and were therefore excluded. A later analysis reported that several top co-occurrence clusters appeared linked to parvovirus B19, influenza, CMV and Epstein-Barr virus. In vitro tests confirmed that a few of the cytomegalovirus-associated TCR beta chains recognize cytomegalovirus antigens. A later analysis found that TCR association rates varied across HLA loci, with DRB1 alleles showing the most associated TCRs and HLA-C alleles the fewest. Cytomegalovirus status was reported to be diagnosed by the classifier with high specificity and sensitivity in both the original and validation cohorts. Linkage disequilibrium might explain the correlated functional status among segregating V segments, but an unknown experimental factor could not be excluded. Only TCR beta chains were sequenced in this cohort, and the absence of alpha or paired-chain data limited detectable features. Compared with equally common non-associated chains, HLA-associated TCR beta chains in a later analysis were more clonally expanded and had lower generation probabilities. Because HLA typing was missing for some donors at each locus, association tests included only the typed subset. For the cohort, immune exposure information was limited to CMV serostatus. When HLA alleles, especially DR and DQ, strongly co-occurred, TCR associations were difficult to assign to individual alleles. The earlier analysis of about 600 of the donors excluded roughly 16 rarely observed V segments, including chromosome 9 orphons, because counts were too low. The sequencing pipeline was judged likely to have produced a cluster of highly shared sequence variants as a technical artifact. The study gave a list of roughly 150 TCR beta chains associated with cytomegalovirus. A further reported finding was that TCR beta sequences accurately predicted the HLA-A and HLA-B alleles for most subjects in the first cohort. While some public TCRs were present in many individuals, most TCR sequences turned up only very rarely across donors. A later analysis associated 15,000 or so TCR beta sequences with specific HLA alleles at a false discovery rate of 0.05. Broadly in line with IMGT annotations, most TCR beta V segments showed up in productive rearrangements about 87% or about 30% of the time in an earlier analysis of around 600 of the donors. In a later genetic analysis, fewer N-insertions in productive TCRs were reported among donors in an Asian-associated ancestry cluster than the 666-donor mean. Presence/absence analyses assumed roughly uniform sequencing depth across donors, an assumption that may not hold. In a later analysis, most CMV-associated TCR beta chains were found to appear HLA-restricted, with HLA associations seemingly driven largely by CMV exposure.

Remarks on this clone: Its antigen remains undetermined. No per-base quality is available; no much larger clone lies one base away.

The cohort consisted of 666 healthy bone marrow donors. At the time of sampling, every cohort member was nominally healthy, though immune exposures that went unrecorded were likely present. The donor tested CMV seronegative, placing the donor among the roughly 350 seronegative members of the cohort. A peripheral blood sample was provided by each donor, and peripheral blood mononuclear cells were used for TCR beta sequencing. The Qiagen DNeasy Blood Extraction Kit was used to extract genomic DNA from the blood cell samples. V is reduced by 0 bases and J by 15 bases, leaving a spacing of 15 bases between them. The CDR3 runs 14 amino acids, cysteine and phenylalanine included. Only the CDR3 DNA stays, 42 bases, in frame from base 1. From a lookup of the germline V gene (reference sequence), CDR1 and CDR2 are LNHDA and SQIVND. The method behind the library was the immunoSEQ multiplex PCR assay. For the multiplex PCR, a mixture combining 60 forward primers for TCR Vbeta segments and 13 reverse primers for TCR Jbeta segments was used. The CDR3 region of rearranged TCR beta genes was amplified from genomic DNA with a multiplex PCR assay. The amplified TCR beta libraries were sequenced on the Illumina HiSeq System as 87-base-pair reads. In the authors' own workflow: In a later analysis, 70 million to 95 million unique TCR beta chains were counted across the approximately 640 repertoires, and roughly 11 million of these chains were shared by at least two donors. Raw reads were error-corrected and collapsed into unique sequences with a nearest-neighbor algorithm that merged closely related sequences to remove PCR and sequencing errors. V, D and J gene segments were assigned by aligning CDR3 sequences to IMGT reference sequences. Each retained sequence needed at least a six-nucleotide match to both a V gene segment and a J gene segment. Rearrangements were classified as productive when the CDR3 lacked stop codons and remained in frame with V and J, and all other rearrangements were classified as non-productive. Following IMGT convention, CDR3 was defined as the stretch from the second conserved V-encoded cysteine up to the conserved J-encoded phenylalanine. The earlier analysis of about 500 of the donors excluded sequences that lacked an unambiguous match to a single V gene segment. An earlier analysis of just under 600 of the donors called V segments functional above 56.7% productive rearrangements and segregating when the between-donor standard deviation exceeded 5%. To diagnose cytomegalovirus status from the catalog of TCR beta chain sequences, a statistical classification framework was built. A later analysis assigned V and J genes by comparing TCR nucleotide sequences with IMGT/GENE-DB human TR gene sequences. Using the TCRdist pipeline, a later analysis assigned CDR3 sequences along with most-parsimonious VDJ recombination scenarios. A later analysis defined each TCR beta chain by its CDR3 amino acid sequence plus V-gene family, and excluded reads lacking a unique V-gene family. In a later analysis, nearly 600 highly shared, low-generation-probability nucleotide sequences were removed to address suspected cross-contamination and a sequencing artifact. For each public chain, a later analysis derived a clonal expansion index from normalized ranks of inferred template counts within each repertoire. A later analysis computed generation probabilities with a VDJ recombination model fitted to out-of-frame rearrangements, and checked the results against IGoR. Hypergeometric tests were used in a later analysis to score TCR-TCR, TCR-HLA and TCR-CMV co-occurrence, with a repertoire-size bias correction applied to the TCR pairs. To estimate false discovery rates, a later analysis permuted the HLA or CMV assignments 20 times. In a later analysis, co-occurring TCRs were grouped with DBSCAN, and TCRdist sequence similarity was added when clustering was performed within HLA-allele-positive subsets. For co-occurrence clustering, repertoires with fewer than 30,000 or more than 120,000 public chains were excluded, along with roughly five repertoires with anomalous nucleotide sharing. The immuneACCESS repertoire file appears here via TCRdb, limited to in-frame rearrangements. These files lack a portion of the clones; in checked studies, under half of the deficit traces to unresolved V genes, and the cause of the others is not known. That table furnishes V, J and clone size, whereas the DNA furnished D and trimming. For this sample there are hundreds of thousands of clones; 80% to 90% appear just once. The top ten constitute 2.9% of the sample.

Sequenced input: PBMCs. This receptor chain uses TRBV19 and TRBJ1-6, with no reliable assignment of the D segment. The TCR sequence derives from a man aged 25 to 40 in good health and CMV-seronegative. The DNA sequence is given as TGTGCCAGTAGTATAGATCCTACCGGGAGGCTCCTCCACTTT. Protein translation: CASSIDPTGRLLHF. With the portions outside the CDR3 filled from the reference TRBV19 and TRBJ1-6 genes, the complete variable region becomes DGGITQSPKYLFRKEGQNVTLSCEQNLNHDAMYWYRQDPGQGLRLIYYSQIVNDFQKGDIAEGYSVSREKKESFPLTVTSAQKNPTAFYLCASSIDPTGRLLHFGNGTRLTVT.